The clone carrying this T cell receptor beta chain has ten or more counts. This sample stems from a study of regulatory T cells in long-lasting Graves disease. With iRepertoire HTBI primers and Arm-PCR of CDR3 regions, TCR beta libraries were built. TCRdb called the multiplex PCR reads again in MiXCR, with one record for every CDR3 protein. The table lists hundreds of thousands of distinct CDR3 sequences, less than 15% of them singletons. Indicated time point: newly diagnosed GD, antithyroid drugs for less than 3 months. Extracted PBMC RNA gave rise to the TCR library. The data were also submitted as part of a second study, on T cells in Graves' hyperthyroidism and ophthalmopathy. That source adds: Patients aged 18 to 65 had newly diagnosed hyperthyroidism lasting under 2 months. Uncontrolled infection, other autoimmune disease, pregnancy and lactation each barred patients from inclusion. HTBI primers were used for first-round RT-PCR of the TCR CDR3.

This sequence originates from a man aged 30 to 39 with Graves disease. Specimen: peripheral blood mononuclear cells (PBMCs), collected at new diagnosis, from a patient treated with antithyroid drugs.

Here the CDR3 reads CASSLGSWSGSGDEQFF. CDR3 bases: TGTGCCAGCAGCTTAGGATCGTGGAGCGGGAGCGGGGATGAGCAGTTCTTC. The chain links TRBV7-8 to TRBJ2-1; 8 positions agree with TRBD2. The germline V gene encodes CDR1 SGHVS and CDR2 FQNEAQ. J gave up 8 bases and V 1 base, and 13 bases lay outside the gene matches. CDR3 length: 17 amino acids.